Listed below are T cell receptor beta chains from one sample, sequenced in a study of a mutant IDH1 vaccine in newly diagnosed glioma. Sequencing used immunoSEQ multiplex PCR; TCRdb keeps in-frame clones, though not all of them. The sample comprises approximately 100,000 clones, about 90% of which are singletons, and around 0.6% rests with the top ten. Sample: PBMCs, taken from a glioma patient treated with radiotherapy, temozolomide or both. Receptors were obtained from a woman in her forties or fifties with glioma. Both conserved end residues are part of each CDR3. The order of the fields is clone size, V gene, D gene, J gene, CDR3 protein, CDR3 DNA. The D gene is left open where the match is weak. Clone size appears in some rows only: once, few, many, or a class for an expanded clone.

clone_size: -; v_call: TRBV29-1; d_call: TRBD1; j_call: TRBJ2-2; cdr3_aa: CSAVTGFDTGELFF; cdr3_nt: TGCAGCGCTGTGACAGGGTTTGACACCGGGGAGCTGTTTTTT
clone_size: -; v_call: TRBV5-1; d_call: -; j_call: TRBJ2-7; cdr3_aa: CASSPPHSSYEQYF; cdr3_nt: TGCGCCAGCAGCCCACCACATTCCTCCTACGAGCAGTACTTC
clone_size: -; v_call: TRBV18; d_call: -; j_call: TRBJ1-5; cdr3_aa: CASSPPRGENQPQHF; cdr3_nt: TGTGCCAGCTCACCACCGAGGGGGGAAAATCAGCCCCAGCATTTT
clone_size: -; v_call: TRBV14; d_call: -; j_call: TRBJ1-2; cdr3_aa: CASRRARTLNYGYTF; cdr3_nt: TGTGCCAGCAGGCGGGCAAGGACCCTAAACTATGGCTACACCTTC
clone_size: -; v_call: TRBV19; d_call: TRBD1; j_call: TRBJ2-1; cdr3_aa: CASRNPGQVTNEQFF; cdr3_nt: TGTGCCAGTAGGAATCCGGGACAGGTAACCAATGAGCAGTTCTTC
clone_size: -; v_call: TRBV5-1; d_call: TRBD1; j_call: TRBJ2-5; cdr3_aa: CASSLDRGQETQYF; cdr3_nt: TGCGCCAGCAGCTTAGACAGGGGTCAAGAGACCCAGTACTTC
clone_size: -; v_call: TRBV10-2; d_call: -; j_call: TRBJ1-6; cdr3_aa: CASVPRETRKNSPLHF; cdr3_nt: TGCGCCAGCGTCCCGAGGGAAACGCGGAAAAATTCACCCCTCCACTTT
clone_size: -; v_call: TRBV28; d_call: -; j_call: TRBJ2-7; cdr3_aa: CASSSQWGAPSSYEQYF; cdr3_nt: TGTGCCAGCAGTTCTCAATGGGGCGCGCCGAGCTCCTACGAGCAGTACTTC
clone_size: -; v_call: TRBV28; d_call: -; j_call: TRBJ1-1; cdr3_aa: CASSSPSEPNTEAFF; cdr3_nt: TGTGCCAGCAGTTCTCCCAGTGAGCCAAACACTGAAGCTTTCTTT
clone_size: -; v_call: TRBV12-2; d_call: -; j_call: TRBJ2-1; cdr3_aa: CASRLGSSGRPFVEQFF; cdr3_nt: TGTGCAAGTCGCTTGGGATCTAGCGGGAGGCCTTTCGTTGAGCAGTTCTTC
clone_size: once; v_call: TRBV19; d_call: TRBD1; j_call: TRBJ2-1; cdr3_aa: CASSISGQGALNEQFF; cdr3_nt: TGTGCCAGTAGTATTTCCGGCCAGGGGGCCCTTAATGAGCAGTTCTTC
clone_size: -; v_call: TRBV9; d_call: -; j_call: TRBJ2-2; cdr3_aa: CASSAQGEGPSNTGELFF; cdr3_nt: TGTGCCAGCAGCGCCCAGGGCGAGGGACCTTCGAACACCGGGGAGCTGTTTTTT
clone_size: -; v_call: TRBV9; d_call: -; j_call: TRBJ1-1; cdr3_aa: CASSVGGAPEAFF; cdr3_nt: TGTGCCAGCAGCGTGGGAGGGGCCCCTGAAGCTTTCTTT
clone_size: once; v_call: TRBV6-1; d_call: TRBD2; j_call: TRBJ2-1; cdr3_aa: CASSGLLAGRGEQFF; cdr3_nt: TGTGCCAGCAGTGGACTACTAGCGGGCCGGGGGGAGCAGTTCTTC
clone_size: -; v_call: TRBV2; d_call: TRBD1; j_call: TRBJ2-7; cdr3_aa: CASTDQGQSSYEQYF; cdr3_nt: TGTGCCAGCACCGATCAGGGACAGAGCTCCTACGAGCAGTACTTC
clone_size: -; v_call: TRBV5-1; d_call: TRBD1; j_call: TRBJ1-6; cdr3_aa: CASSLGDRTNSPLHF; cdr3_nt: TGCGCCAGCAGCTTGGGGGACAGGACTAATTCACCCCTCCACTTT
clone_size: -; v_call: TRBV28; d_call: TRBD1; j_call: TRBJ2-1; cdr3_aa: CASSPDRGEDEQFF; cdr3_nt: TGTGCCAGCAGTCCGGACAGGGGGGAGGATGAGCAGTTCTTC
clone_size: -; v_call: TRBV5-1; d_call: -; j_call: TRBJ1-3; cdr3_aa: CASSLFTALGGNTIYF; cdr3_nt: TGCGCCAGCAGCTTATTCACCGCACTCGGGGGAAACACCATATATTTT
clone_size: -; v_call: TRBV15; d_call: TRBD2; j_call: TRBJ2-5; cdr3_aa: CATEPGLAGAQETQYF; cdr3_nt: TGTGCCACGGAACCGGGACTAGCGGGCGCTCAAGAGACCCAGTACTTC
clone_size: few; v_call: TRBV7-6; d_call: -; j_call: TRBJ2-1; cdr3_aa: CASSPVAVYNEQFF; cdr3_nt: TGTGCCAGCAGCCCCGTGGCGGTCTACAATGAGCAGTTCTTC
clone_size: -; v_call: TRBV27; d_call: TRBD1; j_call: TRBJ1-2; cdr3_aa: CASSLERTGSRDYGYTF; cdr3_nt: TGTGCCAGCAGTTTAGAAAGGACAGGGAGTCGTGACTATGGCTACACCTTC
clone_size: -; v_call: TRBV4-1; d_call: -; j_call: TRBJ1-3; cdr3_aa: CASSQNLYSGSGNTIYF; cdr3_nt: TGCGCCAGCAGCCAAAACCTATACAGTGGCTCTGGAAACACCATATATTTT
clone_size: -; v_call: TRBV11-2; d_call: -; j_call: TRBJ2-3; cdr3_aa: CASSLDLGKDTDTQYF; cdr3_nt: TGTGCCAGCAGCTTAGATCTCGGGAAGGACACAGATACGCAGTATTTT
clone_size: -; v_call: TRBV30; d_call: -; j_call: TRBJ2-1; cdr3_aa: CAWSRLGLGEQFF; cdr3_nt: TGTGCCTGGAGTCGACTAGGGTTAGGTGAGCAGTTCTTC
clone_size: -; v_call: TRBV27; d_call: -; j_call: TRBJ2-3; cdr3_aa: CASSFIGSTDTQYF; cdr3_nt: TGTGCCAGCAGTTTTATCGGCAGCACAGATACGCAGTATTTT
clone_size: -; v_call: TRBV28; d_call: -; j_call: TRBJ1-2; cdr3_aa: CASSLQGRYGYTF; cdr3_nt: TGTGCCAGCAGTTTACAGGGTAGATATGGCTACACCTTC
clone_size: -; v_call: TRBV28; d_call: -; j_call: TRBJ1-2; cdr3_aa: CASTDNYGYTF; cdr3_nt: TGTGCCAGCACCGATAACTATGGCTACACCTTC
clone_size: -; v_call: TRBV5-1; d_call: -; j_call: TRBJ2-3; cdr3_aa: CASRAESTDTQYF; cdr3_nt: TGCGCCAGCAGAGCGGAGAGCACAGATACGCAGTATTTT
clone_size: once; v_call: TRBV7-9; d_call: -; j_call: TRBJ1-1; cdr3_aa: CASSLADGEAFF; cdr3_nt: TGTGCCAGCAGCTTAGCTGACGGTGAAGCTTTCTTT
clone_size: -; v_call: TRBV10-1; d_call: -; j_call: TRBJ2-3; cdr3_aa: CASSDKFAQYF; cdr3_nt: TGCGCCAGCAGTGACAAGTTTGCGCAGTATTTT
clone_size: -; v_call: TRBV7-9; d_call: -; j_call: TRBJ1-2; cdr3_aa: CASSLIQGGRGYTF; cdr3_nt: TGTGCCAGCAGCTTAATCCAGGGTGGACGTGGCTACACCTTC
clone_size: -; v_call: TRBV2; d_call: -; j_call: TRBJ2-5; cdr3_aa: CASSEGGTQYF; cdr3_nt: TGTGCCAGCAGTGAAGGGGGGACCCAGTACTTC
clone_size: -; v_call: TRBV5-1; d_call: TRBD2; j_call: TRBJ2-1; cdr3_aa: CASSSVPGLANLYNEQFF; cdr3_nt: TGCGCCAGCAGCTCAGTCCCGGGACTAGCGAACCTCTACAATGAGCAGTTCTTC